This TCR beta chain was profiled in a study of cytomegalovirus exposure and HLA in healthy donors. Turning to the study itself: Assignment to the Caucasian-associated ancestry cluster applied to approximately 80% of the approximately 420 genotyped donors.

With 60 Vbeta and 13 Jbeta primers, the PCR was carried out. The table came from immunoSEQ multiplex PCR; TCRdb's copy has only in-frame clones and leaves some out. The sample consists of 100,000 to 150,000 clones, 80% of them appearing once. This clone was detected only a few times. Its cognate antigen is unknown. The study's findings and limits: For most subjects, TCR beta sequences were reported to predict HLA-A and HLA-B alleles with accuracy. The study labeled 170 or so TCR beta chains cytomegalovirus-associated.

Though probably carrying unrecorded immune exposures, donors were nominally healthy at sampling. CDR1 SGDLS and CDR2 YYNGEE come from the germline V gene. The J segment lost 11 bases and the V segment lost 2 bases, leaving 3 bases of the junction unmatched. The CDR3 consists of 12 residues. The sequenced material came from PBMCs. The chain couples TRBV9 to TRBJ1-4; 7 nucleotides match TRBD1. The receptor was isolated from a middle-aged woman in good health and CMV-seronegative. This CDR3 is CASSVQGEKLFF. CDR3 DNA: TGTGCCAGCAGCGTCCAGGGGGAGAAACTGTTTTTT.